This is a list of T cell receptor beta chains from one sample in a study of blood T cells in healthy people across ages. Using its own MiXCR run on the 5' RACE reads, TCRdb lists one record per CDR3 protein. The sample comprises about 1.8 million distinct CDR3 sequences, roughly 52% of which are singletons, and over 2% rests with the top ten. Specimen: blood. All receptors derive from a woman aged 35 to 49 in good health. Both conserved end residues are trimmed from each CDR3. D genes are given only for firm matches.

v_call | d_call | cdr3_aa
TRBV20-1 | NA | SASGDLSINEQF
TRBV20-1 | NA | SAPTEGYRPLH
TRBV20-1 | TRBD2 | SAREWTSGLSGTQY
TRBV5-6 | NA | ASSLTSGRAYGYT
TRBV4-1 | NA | ASSQVIGWETQY
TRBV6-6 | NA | ASTQGSYNSPLH
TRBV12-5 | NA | ASGPGSQGLYNEQF
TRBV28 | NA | ASRGGKLPTSAQY
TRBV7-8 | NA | ASSLLATVNPSNEQF
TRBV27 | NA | ASSRSGTTNEKLF
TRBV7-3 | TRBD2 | ASSLTPLGAGGQNEQF
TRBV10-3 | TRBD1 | ASSPGQLANYGYT
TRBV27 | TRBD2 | ASSLREREPQY
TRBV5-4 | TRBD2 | ASSHEVGGADIQY
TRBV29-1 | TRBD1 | SVAGRGQIYGYT
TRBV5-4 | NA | ASSGERQLNTEAF
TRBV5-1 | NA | ASSLWVNGETQY
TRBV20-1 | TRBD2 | SAKRGPRTDTQY
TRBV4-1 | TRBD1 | ASSQGQSRYEQY
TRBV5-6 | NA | ASSLGSQRPDTQY
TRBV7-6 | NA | ASSLSWAERTNEKLF
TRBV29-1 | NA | SVRTEETQY
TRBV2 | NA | ASRETGVYEQY
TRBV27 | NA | ASTMRGDYNEQF
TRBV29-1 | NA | SVDDADARY
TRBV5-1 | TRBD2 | ASGLAGLAGHNEQF
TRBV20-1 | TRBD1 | SARSGRGRVAEAF
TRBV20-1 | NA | SARGPGNQPQH
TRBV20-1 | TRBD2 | SASILAGGLTVNEQF
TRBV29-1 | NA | SVGIGETQY
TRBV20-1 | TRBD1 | SADSGTGISGYT
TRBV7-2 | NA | ASSKNRDSRDYEQY
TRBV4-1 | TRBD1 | ASSQDWGGTGQRGYGYT
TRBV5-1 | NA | ASSFAGSRYGYT
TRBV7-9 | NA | ASSLARRVVATSTDTQY
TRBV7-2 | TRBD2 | ASSTTSGVGQETQY
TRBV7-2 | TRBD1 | ASSPRTGLLSETQY
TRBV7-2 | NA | ASSLGGARTGNIQY
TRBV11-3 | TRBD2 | ASSFHIGLAGDEQF
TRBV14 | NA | ASSQADMFQETQY
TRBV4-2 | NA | ASSQGAVTGKTQF
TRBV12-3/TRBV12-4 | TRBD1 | ASSLLQGQETQY
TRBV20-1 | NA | SAPKGRASDTQY